The 16 T cell receptor beta chains below come from one sample, sequenced in a study of T cells in Graves' hyperthyroidism and ophthalmopathy. Researchers took RNA transcripts and amplified the TCR beta CDR3 regions from them. A first-round RT-PCR of the TCR CDR3 used the HTBI primer set. TCRdb used MiXCR to reprocess the multiplex PCR reads, holding one entry per CDR3 protein. There are about 640,000 distinct CDR3 sequences in the sample; less than 25% occur only once, and under 35% lies in the top ten. The sequenced material came from blood. These receptors all stem from a man aged 25 to 40 with Graves' ophthalmopathy.

The chain joins TRBV2 to TRBJ2-6; tentative D call: TRBD1 (6 bases). Germline CDR1 and CDR2: SNHLY and FYNNEI. There are 17 residues in the CDR3. V shed 2 bases and J shed 0 bases, with 11 bases lying between them. The CDR3 nucleotides are TGTGCCAGCAGTGAATTGGGGGCGATCTCTGGGGCCAACGTCCTGACTTTC. Its protein product is CASSELGAISGANVLTF.

This clonotype has at least ten counts. The V call is TRBV28, the J call TRBJ1-2, with D unresolved. CDR3 length: 14 amino acids. The germline V gene has CDR1 MDHEN and CDR2 SYDVKM. With 7 bases removed from V and 7 bases from J, the gap between germline ends came to 19 bases. The CDR3 loop reads CASTLRANGIGYTF. The CDR3 DNA reads as TGTGCCAGCACCCTGAGGGCCAACGGCATTGGCTACACCTTC.

The chain carries TRBV28 and TRBJ2-2; no firm D call. CDR1 and CDR2 (germline): MDHEN, SYDVKM. This CDR3 has 15 residues. V was pared by 2 bases and J by 3 bases, with 10 bases between. The CDR3 spells CASSLGIPYTGELFF. The CDR3 nucleotides read TGTGCCAGCAGTTTAGGTATCCCTTACACCGGGGAGCTGTTTTTT.

The chain uses TRBV28 and TRBJ1-2; D remains unclear. The CDR3 contains 12 residues. Germline loops: CDR1 MDHEN, CDR2 SYDVKM. Trimming cost V 5 bases and J 3 bases, with 7 bases left between them. CDR3 loop: CASSGLDYGYTF. The CDR3 nucleotides read TGTGCCAGCAGTGGTTTAGACTATGGCTACACCTTC.

The sample holds many counts of this clonotype. The chain carries TRBV6-2 or TRBV6-3 and TRBJ2-7; 10 positions match TRBD1. Looked up from germline, CDR1 is MNHEY and CDR2 is SVGEGT. The CDR3 sequence is 15 residues long. The junction had 5 bases not matched to a gene; V was cut back by 4 bases and J by 2 bases. The CDR3 spells CASSFRDRGTYEQYF. CDR3 coding DNA: TGTGCCAGCAGTTTCCGGGACAGGGGTACCTACGAGCAGTACTTC.

There are many counts of this clonotype. The chain links TRBV18 to TRBJ2-2; no clear D gene. V was pared by 3 bases and J by 1 base, with 0 bases between. Looked up from germline, CDR1 is KGHSH and CDR2 is LQKENI. The CDR3 spans 12 residues. The CDR3 region has the DNA TGTGCCAGCTCACCGAACACCGGGGAGCTGTTTTTT. It translates to CASSPNTGELFF. Filled out from reference TRBV18 and TRBJ2-2, the complete variable domain reads NAGVMQNPRHLVRRRGQEARLRCSPMKGHSHVYWYRQLPEEGLKFMVYLQKENIIDESGMPKERFSAEFPKEGPSILRIQQVVRGDSAAYFCASSPNTGELFFGEGSRLTVL.

The rearrangement joins TRBV7-2 to TRBJ2-6, with D maybe TRBD1 (5 bases). Trimming cost V 5 bases and J 4 bases, with 18 bases left between them. This CDR3 is 17 amino acids long. Germline assignment: CDR1 SGHTA and CDR2 FQGNSA. The CDR3 spells CASSPRSSGLGANVLTF. In DNA form, the CDR3 reads TGTGCCAGCAGCCCGAGGAGTTCAGGGTTGGGGGCCAACGTCCTGACTTTC.

Note on this clonotype: The junction departs from germline at one end; a sequencing error may be responsible. V is TRBV6-1 and J is TRBJ2-7; 7 bases agree with TRBD1. Germline lookup yields CDR1 MNHNS and CDR2 SASEGT. CDR3 length equals 15 residues. CDR3 sequence: CASSEDRASENEQYF. The CDR3 nucleotides are TGTGCCAGCAGCGAAGACAGGGCCTCGGAAAACGAGCAGTACTTC.

The CDR3 region is CATSAGRDRRRGYTF. The CDR3 DNA reads TGTGCCACCAGCGCAGGCCGGGACCGCCGCCGGGGCTACACCTTC. The J gene is TRBJ1-2, the V gene TRBV15; D may be TRBD1 (5 bases). V was shortened by 5 bases and J by 8 bases, with 21 bases between the two germline ends. The CDR3 consists of 15 residues. CDR1 is LNHNV, CDR2 YYDKDF, per germline (reference sequence).

This clonotype was observed many times. The chain couples TRBV20-1 to TRBJ1-1; 8 nucleotides align to TRBD1. Germline lookup yields CDR1 DFQATT and CDR2 SNEGSKA (reference sequence). V was pared by 0 bases and J by 4 bases, with 13 bases of the junction left unmatched. This CDR3 comprises 17 residues. CDR3: CSARDSWAAGGRTEAFF. CDR3 coding DNA: TGCAGTGCTAGAGATTCCTGGGCGGCAGGGGGCCGCACTGAAGCTTTCTTT.

This clonotype appeared many times. The chain links TRBV20-1 to TRBJ1-5; TRBD1 matches at 9 bases. The CDR3 has 14 residues. Germline CDR1 is DFQATT and CDR2 is SNEGSKA (reference sequence). V lost 2 bases to trimming and J lost 5 bases; unmatched junction nucleotides: 4. For the CDR3, the DNA is TGCAGTGCTAGACCGACAGGGGGGGATCAGCCCCAGCATTTT. It yields the protein CSARPTGGDQPQHF.

V usage is TRBV18 and J usage is TRBJ2-7; TRBD2 aligns across 11 bases. The germline gives CDR1 KGHSH, CDR2 LQKENI. The junction had 4 bases not matched to a gene; V was cut back by 3 bases and J by 6 bases. This CDR3 is built from 14 residues. CDR3: CASSPETSGTEQYF. In DNA, the CDR3 is TGTGCCAGCTCACCGGAGACTAGCGGGACCGAGCAGTACTTC.

This clonotype was detected only a few times. The genes are TRBV6-2 or TRBV6-3 and TRBJ1-1, with D hard to call. This CDR3 comprises 14 residues. V dropped 7 bases and J dropped 2 bases, with 14 bases sitting between them. The germline V gene encodes CDR1 MNHEY and CDR2 SVGEGT. This chain's CDR3 is CASTLERANTEAFF. The CDR3 region has the DNA TGTGCCAGCACTCTCGAGCGGGCTAACACTGAAGCTTTCTTT.

There are a few counts of this clonotype. The gene calls are TRBV24-1 and TRBJ2-2; no clear D gene. Germline V gene data show CDR1 as KGHDR and CDR2 as SFDVKD. The CDR3 has 14 residues. The V end was cut by 3 bases, the J end by 6 bases, with 10 bases between. The CDR3 sequence is CATSDRILPGELFF. CDR3 bases: TGTGCCACCAGTGATAGAATCCTTCCCGGGGAGCTGTTTTTT.

This sequence joins TRBV5-1 and TRBJ2-7; D possibly uses TRBD1 or TRBD2 (6 bases each). This CDR3 is built from 16 residues. Trimming shortened V by 0 bases and J by 3 bases, and 16 bases separated the two germline ends. Per germline, CDR1 SGHRS and CDR2 YFSETQ. CDR3 amino acids: CASSLGRLQGLYEQYF. DNA for the CDR3: TGCGCCAGCAGCTTGGGCCGTTTACAGGGACTCTACGAGCAGTACTTC.

The rearrangement uses TRBV4-1 and TRBJ1-1, with D maybe TRBD1 (5 bases). The CDR3 runs 14 residues. The germline V and J ends were trimmed by 1 base and 1 base, with 7 bases remaining between them. The germline CDR1 and CDR2 sequences are MGHRA and YSYEKL. The CDR3, as DNA: TGCGCCAGCAGCCAAGGGGACGGGAACACTGAAGCTTTCTTT. Translation: CASSQGDGNTEAFF.